This entry lists 9 T cell receptor beta chains sequenced from one sample in a study of T-cell memory formation after mild COVID-19. TCRdb re-called the 5' RACE reads with MiXCR, one entry per CDR3 protein. The sample yields around 90,000 distinct CDR3 sequences, around 13% seen once. Sequencing was performed on PBMCs or a T cell subset sorted from them (not recorded which). The receptors stem from an adult woman who had mild COVID-19 (a few samples of this study predate the infection). Cell type and time point are not known.

This clonotype was counted a few times. The V call is TRBV7-9, the J call TRBJ2-7; no clear D. CDR3 size: 13 residues. Germline CDR1 and CDR2: SEHNR and FQNEAQ (reference sequence). V shed 6 bases and J shed 2 bases, with 11 bases lying between them. The CDR3 region is CASRPGATYEQYF. The CDR3 nucleotides read TGTGCCAGCAGACCAGGTGCCACCTACGAGCAGTACTTC.

The chain combines TRBV5-4 with TRBJ2-3; D gene ambiguous. Germline assignment: CDR1 SGHNT and CDR2 YYREEE (reference sequence). The V gene lost 4 bases and the J gene lost 5 bases, with 5 bases spanning the gap. This CDR3 contains 11 residues. This CDR3 is CASSAIDTQYF. In DNA, the CDR3 is TGTGCCAGCAGCGCGATAGATACGCAGTATTTT.

CDR3 coding DNA: TGCGCCAGCAGCCAAAACCGACAGGGGTTGTGGGCGAACACTGAAGCTTTCTTT. This translates into CASSQNRQGLWANTEAFF. V gene TRBV4-3 combines with J gene TRBJ1-1; 8 positions match TRBD1. V trimming: 2 bases; J trimming: 1 base; junction bases outside the gene matches: 12. CDR1 and CDR2 (germline): LGHNA, YSLEER. CDR3 size: 18 residues.

This clonotype was seen a handful of times. This rearrangement joins TRBV4-3 to TRBJ1-3, with unresolved D. Trimming removed 0 bases from V and 4 bases from J, with 10 bases in between. The CDR3 contains 15 residues. From germline, CDR1 is LGHNA and CDR2 YSLEER. This CDR3 reads CASSQDGTEGNTIYF. The CDR3 region has the DNA TGCGCCAGCAGCCAAGATGGAACAGAAGGAAACACCATATATTTT.

The chain recombines TRBV29-1 with TRBJ2-7; D remains ambiguous. Deletions cut 7 bases from V and 3 bases from J, with 10 bases between. CDR1 is SQVTM and CDR2 is ANQGSEA in the germline V gene. The CDR3 is made up of 11 amino acids. The CDR3 DNA reads as TGCAGCGGTTTACTGGGCTACGAGCAGTACTTC. This encodes CSGLLGYEQYF.

This clonotype has more than one count but fewer than ten. The CDR3 sequence is CASSLGYSYEQYF. The CDR3 DNA follows: TGTGCCAGCAGCTTAGGTTACTCCTACGAGCAGTACTTC. J is TRBJ2-7 and V is TRBV7-9; D is ambiguous. Germline CDR1 and CDR2: SEHNR and FQNEAQ (reference sequence). V gave up 1 base and J gave up 0 bases, with 4 bases separating them. This CDR3 has 13 amino acids.

This clonotype was picked up a small number of times. The V gene is TRBV4-3, the J gene TRBJ2-7; 12 bases agree with TRBD2. Germline V gives CDR1 LGHNA, CDR2 YSLEER. The length of the CDR3 is 16 residues. With 0 bases clipped from V and 5 bases from J, the junction kept 5 bases outside the gene matches. The CDR3 protein is CASSQDLGTSGHEQYF. CDR3 nucleotides: TGCGCCAGCAGCCAAGATCTAGGGACTAGCGGGCACGAGCAGTACTTC.

This clonotype was seen many times. The chain couples TRBV12-3 or TRBV12-4 to TRBJ1-4, with 7 bases identical to TRBD1. The V gene end was trimmed by 6 bases and the J gene end by 8 bases; junction bases not matched to a gene: 12. There are 15 residues in the CDR3. The CDR3 DNA reads as TGTGCCAGCAGATCTGGACAGGCAGCAAGGGAAAAACTGTTTTTT. Encoded protein: CASRSGQAAREKLFF.

The V gene is TRBV20-1, the J gene TRBJ2-7, with 8 bases identical to TRBD1. CDR3 length: 12 residues. The V gene end was trimmed by 7 bases and the J gene end by 3 bases; junction bases not matched to a gene: 5. CDR1 DFQATT and CDR2 SNEGSKA come from the germline V gene (reference sequence). The CDR3 loop reads CSDSTGGYEQYF. The DNA for the CDR3 is TGCAGTGATAGTACAGGGGGCTACGAGCAGTACTTC.